This T cell receptor beta chain was identified in a study of chemoradiotherapy in HPV16-positive cancers. The overall study: Functional T-cell assays on two HPV16-positive patients' cells defined candidate HPV-specific clones and common TCR motifs. Notes on the study in general: During treatment, candidate HPV-specific clones and E7-related motifs expanded in tumor. HPV-responsive T-cell expansion during chemoradiotherapy was linked to improved recurrence-free survival in HPV16-positive patients.

Samples were taken several times over chemoradiotherapy. Clones were sequenced by immunoSEQ multiplex PCR, and TCRdb holds only the in-frame ones, with some missing. The sample consists of thousands of clones, 84% of them appearing once. Germline V CDR1 and CDR2: ENHRY, SYGVKD. This CDR3 comprises 13 residues. As to this clone: Its antigen is unidentified.

Sequencing was performed on tumor tissue, taken from a patient who underwent chemoradiotherapy. The rearrangement uses TRBV10-3 and TRBJ2-5, with TRBD2 as a possible D gene (6 bases). The J call may be in error: the DNA end matches TRBJ2-7 better. The receptor was derived from a human donor with HPV-associated anogenital cancer. The CDR3 DNA sequence: TGTGCCTCGGGCGGGACCACGGGGAGCGAGCAGTACTTC. Its protein product is CASGGTTGSEQYF.